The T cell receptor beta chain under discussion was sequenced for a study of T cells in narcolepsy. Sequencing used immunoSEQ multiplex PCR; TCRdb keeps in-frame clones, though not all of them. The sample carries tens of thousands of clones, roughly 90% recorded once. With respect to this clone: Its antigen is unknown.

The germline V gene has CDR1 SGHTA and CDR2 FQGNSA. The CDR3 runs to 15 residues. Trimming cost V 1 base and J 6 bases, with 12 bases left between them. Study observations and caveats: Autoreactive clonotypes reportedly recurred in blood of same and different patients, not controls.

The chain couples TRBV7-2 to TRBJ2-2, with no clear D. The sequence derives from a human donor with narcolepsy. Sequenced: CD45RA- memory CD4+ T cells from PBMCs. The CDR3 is CASSLVRARAGELFF. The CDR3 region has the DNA TGTGCCAGCAGCTTAGTTCGGGCCCGCGCCGGGGAGCTGTTTTTT.